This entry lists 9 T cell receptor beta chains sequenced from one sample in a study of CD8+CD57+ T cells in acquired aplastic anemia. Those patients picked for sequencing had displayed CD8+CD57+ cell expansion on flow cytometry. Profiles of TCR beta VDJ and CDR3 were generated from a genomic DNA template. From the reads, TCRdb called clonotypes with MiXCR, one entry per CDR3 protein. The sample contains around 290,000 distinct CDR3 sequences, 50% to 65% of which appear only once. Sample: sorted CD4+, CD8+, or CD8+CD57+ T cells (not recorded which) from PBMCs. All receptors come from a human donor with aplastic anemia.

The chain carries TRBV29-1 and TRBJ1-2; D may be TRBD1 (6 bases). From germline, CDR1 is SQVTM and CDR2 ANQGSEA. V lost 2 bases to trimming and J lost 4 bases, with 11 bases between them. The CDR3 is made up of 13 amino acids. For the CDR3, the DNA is TGCAGCGTTGAAAGGGGGGGCTCCTATGGCTACACCTTC. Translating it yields CSVERGGSYGYTF.

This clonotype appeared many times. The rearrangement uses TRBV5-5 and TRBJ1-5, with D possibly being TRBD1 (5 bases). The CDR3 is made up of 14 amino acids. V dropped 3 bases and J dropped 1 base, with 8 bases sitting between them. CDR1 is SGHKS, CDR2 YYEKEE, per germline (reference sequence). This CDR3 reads CASSWGRSNQPQHF. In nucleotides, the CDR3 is TGTGCCAGCAGCTGGGGACGGAGCAATCAGCCCCAGCATTTT.

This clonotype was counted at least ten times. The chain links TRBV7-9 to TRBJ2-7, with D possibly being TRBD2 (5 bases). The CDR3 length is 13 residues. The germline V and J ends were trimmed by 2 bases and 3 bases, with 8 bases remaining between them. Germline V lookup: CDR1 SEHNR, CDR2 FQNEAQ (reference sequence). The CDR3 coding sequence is TGTGCCAGCAGCTTACCGGGAAGCTACGAGCAGTACTTC. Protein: CASSLPGSYEQYF.

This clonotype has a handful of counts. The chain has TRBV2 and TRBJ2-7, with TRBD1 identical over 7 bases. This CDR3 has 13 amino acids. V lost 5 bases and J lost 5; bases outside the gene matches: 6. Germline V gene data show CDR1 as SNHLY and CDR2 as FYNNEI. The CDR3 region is CASSRKTGNEQYF. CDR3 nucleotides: TGTGCCAGCAGTCGAAAGACAGGGAACGAGCAGTACTTC. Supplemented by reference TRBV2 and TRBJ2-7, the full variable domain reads EPEVTQTPSHQVTQMGQEVILRCVPISNHLYFYWYRQILGQKVEFLVSFYNNEISEKSEIFDDQFSVERPDGSNFTLKIRSTKLEDSAMYFCASSRKTGNEQYFGPGTRLTVT.

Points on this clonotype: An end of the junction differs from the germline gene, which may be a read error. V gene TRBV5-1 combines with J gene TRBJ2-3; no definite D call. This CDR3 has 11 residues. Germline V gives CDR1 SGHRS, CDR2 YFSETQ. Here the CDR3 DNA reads TGCGCCAGCAGCTTGGGCCCAGAGCAGTGTTTT. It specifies CASSLGPEQCF.

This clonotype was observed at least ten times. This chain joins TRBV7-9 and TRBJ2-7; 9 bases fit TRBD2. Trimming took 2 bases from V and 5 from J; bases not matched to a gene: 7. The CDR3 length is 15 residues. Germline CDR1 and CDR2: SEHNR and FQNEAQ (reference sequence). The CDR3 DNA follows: TGTGCCAGCAGCTTAAATTTAGCGGGAGAACACGAGCAGTACTTC. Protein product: CASSLNLAGEHEQYF.

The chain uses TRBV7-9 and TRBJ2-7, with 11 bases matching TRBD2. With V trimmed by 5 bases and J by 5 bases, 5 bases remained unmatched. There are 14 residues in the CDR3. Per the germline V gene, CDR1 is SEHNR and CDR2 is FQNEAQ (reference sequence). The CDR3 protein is CASSMTSGIDEQYF. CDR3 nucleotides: TGTGCCAGCAGCATGACTAGCGGGATCGACGAGCAGTACTTC. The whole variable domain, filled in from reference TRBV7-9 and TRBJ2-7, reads DTGVSQNPRHKITKRGQNVTFRCDPISEHNRLYWYRQTLGQGPEFLTYFQNEAQLEKSRLLSDRFSAERPKGSFSTLEIQRTEQGDSAMYLCASSMTSGIDEQYFGPGTRLTVT.

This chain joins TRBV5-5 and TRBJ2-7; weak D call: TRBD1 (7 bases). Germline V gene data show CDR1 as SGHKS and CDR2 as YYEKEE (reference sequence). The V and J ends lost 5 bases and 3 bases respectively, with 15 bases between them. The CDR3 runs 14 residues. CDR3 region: CASRRAGQYYEQYF. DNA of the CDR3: TGTGCCAGCAGACGGGCGGGACAGTACTACGAGCAGTACTTC.

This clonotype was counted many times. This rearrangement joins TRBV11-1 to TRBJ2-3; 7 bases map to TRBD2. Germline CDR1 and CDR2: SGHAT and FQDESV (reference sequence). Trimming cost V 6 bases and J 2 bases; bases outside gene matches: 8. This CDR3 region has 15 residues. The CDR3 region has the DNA TGTGCCAGCAGTCACCGGGGACTAATCACAGATACGCAGTATTTT. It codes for CASSHRGLITDTQYF.